This T cell receptor (beta chain) was recovered during a study of blood T cell repertoires in COVID-19. At the level of the study: From the United States, Italy and Spain came samples of acute and convalescent COVID-19.

The protocol was immunoSEQ multiplex PCR, while the TCRdb copy is restricted to in-frame clones and leaves out a portion. The data show roughly 140,000 clones, around 80% seen once. Trimming removed 3 bases from V and 4 bases from J, with 8 bases in between. Germline CDR1 is SGHKS and CDR2 is YYEKEE (reference sequence). CDR3 length equals 13 residues. The chain uses TRBV5-5 and TRBJ1-5, with D maybe TRBD1 (5 bases). The specimen was peripheral blood. This receptor was taken from a woman between 50 and 59 years old in a cohort sampled during active or convalescent COVID-19. CDR3 DNA sequence: TGTGCCAGCAGCTGGGGGGGGAATCAGCCCCAGCATTTT. Its protein is CASSWGGNQPQHF.